By share, the clone carrying this TCR beta chain counts as medium-sized (0.01 to 0.1%). Its antigen is not known. Gene names denote mouse genes. Sequencing ends 4 residues short of the CDR3 end; the germline J gene provides the rest. The time point was: mouse skin 3 weeks after grafting. These data are taken from a study of CD8+ T cells in alopecia areata. Sequencing used cDNA as its template, made by extracting RNA and reverse transcribing it. Clones were read by immunoSEQ multiplex PCR, and TCRdb kept only the in-frame ones, dropping some. The sample has a few thousand clones, none seen only once. In germline, CDR1 is KGHPV, CDR2 FQNQEV (reference sequence). After removal of 3 bases from V and 0 bases from J, the junction contained 1 base not matched to a gene. This CDR3 contains 15 residues. Study observations and caveats: Sequencing of scalp tissue also captures the resident alphabeta T cells of normal skin.

The origin of this receptor is a C3H/HeJ mouse with alopecia areata. Mice of this strain are of MHC haplotype H2-k. The specimen comprised skin, sampled at week 3. V and J are TRBV26 and TRBJ2-3, with 9 nucleotides matching TRBD2. The CDR3 spells CASSLGGASAETLYF. CDR3 DNA, as far as it was read: TGTGCCAGCAGTCTTGGGGGGGCTAGTGCAGAA.